This TCR beta chain was sequenced for a study of blood T cell repertoires in COVID-19. About the research overall: There were acute and convalescent COVID-19 samples, and they came from the United States, Italy and Spain.

Recruited during active infection, patients (from Seattle) were subsequently followed longitudinally. In the authors' workflow: Reference gene primer amplification yielded estimated nucleated cell counts. Sequenced by immunoSEQ multiplex PCR; TCRdb stores in-frame clones only, minus some. V, J and clone size were drawn from that table, and D and trimming were deduced from the DNA. The top ten clones hold around two fifths of a sample with about 56,000 clones, roughly 87% of them seen once. Germline CDR1 LNHDA, CDR2 SQIVND (reference sequence). The CDR3 is 14 amino acids. V lost 4 bases and J lost 4; bases outside the gene matches: 3.

The receptor was isolated from a woman in her sixties or seventies with COVID-19, enrolled during active disease. The chain is built from TRBV19 and TRBJ2-7; 11 nucleotides match TRBD1. Sequencing input: peripheral blood. The CDR3 nucleotides read TGTGCCAGTAGTAGCCGGGACAGGGGGTACGAGCAGTACTTC. Its protein product is CASSSRDRGYEQYF.